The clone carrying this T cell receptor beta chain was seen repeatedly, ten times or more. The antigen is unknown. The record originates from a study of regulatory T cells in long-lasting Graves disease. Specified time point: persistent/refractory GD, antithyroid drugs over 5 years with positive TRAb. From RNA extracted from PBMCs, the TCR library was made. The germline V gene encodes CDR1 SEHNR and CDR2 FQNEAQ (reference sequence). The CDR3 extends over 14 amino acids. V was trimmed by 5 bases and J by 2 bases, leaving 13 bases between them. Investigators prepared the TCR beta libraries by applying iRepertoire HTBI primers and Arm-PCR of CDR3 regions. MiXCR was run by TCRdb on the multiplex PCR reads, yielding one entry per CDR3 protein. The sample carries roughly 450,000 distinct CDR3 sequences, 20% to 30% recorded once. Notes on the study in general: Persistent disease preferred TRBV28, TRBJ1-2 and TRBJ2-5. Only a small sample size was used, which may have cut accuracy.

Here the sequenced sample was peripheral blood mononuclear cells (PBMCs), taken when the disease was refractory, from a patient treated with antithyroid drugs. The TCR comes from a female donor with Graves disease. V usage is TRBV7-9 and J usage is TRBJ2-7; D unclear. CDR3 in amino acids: CASSPTSLPYEQYF. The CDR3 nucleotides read TGTGCCAGCAGCCCTACGAGCCTACCCTACGAGCAGTACTTC.